These 8 T cell receptor beta chains were all obtained from the same sample, sequenced in a study of blood T cell repertoires in COVID-19. Produced via immunoSEQ multiplex PCR; TCRdb's table is partial and in-frame only. The sample holds around 250,000 clones, 82% seen once. Source material: peripheral blood. Every receptor here comes from a woman aged 18-29 years with acute or convalescent COVID-19.

V gene TRBV5-5 combines with J gene TRBJ1-1; D might be TRBD1 (6 bases). CDR3 size: 11 residues. Per germline, CDR1 SGHKS and CDR2 YYEKEE (reference sequence). V was cut by 4 bases and J by 9 bases, with 10 bases left in between. This chain's CDR3 is CASSRTAKAFF. The CDR3 DNA is TGTGCCAGCAGCAGGACAGCTAAAGCTTTCTTT.

This clone was picked up one time. This chain uses TRBV7-9 with TRBJ2-5, with a possible D match to TRBD2 (5 bases). The germline gives CDR1 SEHNR, CDR2 FQNEAQ (reference sequence). V was clipped by 1 base and J by 7 bases, with 13 bases between them. The CDR3 has 14 residues. For the CDR3, the DNA is TGTGCCAGCAGCTTAGTGGCAGGACGGGGGACCCAGTACTTC. Protein product: CASSLVAGRGTQYF. Full variable domain (outside the CDR3, taken from reference TRBV7-9 and TRBJ2-5): DTGVSQNPRHKITKRGQNVTFRCDPISEHNRLYWYRQTLGQGPEFLTYFQNEAQLEKSRLLSDRFSAERPKGSFSTLEIQRTEQGDSAMYLCASSLVAGRGTQYFGPGTRLLVL.

This clone was counted once. The chain recombines TRBV10-2 with TRBJ1-1, with D possibly matching TRBD1 (6 bases). With 6 bases removed from V and 1 base from J, the gap between germline ends came to 9 bases. The V gene's germline CDR1 is WSHSY and CDR2 SAAADI. CDR3 length equals 13 residues. The CDR3 DNA reads TGCGCCAGCAGCAGGGGCGAGAACACTGAAGCTTTCTTT. This encodes CASSRGENTEAFF.

V gene TRBV4-3 combines with J gene TRBJ2-4; D perhaps matches TRBD2 (5 bases). The CDR3 totals 15 residues. CDR1 and CDR2 from the germline V gene are LGHNA and YSLEER. Trimming took off 0 bases at V and 6 bases at J, with 12 bases between the two ends. The CDR3 bases are TGCGCCAGCAGCCAAGATCGGTTTGAGGGAAACATTCAGTACTTC. Residues: CASSQDRFEGNIQYF.

DNA of the CDR3: TGCGCCAGCAGCCAAGATAGTCAACTAGCGGGAATTTCACACAAAGATACGCAGTATTTT. The encoded protein is CASSQDSQLAGISHKDTQYF. The chain is built from TRBV4-3 and TRBJ2-3; 10 bases map to TRBD2. The germline V gene has CDR1 LGHNA and CDR2 YSLEER. There are 20 residues in the CDR3. Trimming cost V 0 bases and J 5 bases; bases outside gene matches: 17.

The CDR3 loop reads CASGVERTDTQYF. CDR3 nucleotides: TGTGCTAGTGGTGTAGAGCGCACAGATACGCAGTATTTT. The rearrangement links TRBV12-5 to TRBJ2-3; D not resolved. The CDR3 runs to 13 residues. The V end lost 5 bases, the J end lost 1 base, and 7 bases lay between the germline ends. In germline, CDR1 is LGHNT, CDR2 FRNRAP.

The chain recombines TRBV19 with TRBJ2-7; TRBD1 matches 8 bases. The germline CDR1 and CDR2 sequences are LNHDA and SQIVND (reference sequence). Trimming at V came to 5 bases and at J to 4 bases, leaving 7 bases not matched to a gene. This CDR3 is built from 14 residues. The CDR3 nucleotides are TGTGCCAGTAGTTTCCGGACAGGGTTGTACGAGCAGTACTTC. Amino acids: CASSFRTGLYEQYF.

V usage is TRBV7-8 and J usage is TRBJ1-1, with D maybe TRBD1 (5 bases). The CDR3 spans 13 residues. V gave up 2 bases and J gave up 4 bases, with 8 bases separating them. Germline CDR1 SGHVS, CDR2 FQNEAQ. The DNA for the CDR3 is TGTGCCAGCAGCTTATTGGGGGGCACTGAAGCTTTCTTT. Its translation: CASSLLGGTEAFF.